This T cell receptor beta chain was retrieved from a study of T-cell reconstitution after alpha-beta-depleted transplantation in children. Overall study findings and caveats: T-cell numbers and diversity, one year after transplant, stemmed largely from T cells that were newly produced. Reportedly, alpha-beta T cells present about two months post-transplant originated from several hundred expanded clones of graft origin.

On this clonotype itself: Its specificity is unknown.

Molecular barcoding with unique molecular identifiers was used for the TCRbeta library. TCRdb processed the PCR reads anew with MiXCR; each CDR3 protein has one entry. The table records 140,000 to 150,000 distinct CDR3 sequences, 8% to 10% of them present only once. V was pared by 0 bases and J by 1 base, with 9 bases between. The V gene's germline CDR1 is DFQATT and CDR2 SNEGSKA (reference sequence). The CDR3 sequence is 14 residues long. The receptor was isolated from a female patient between 2 and 15 years old who had a stem cell transplant for congenital amegakaryocytic thrombocytopenia, so the T cells may come from the graft donor. The rearrangement joins TRBV20-1 to TRBJ1-1; D remains ambiguous. The material sequenced was PBMCs, mostly from graft donor cells, taken 180 days after TCRalphabeta/CD19-depleted stem cell transplant. CDR3 amino acids: CSARDGEGNTEAFF. CDR3 DNA sequence: TGCAGTGCTAGAGATGGGGAGGGGAACACTGAAGCTTTCTTT.